Presented here are 29 T cell receptor beta chains from one specimen sequenced in a study of technical replicates of blood from a handful of donors. Some clones are missing from TCRdb's copy, which holds only in-frame ones; the method was immunoSEQ multiplex PCR. The table has approximately 70,000 clones, 98% seen once. The source material was T cells isolated from PBMCs. The receptors come from a human donor in good health.

The chain joins TRBV6-6 to TRBJ2-2, with D possibly matching TRBD1 (6 bases). The V and J ends lost 6 bases and 3 bases respectively, with 11 bases between them. The CDR3 is 14 amino acids. Germline CDR1 and CDR2: MNHNY and SVGAGI (reference sequence). CDR3 amino acids: CASSPTGYTGELFF. The CDR3 region has the DNA TGTGCCAGCAGCCCAACAGGGTACACCGGGGAGCTGTTTTTT.

The chain links TRBV29-1 to TRBJ2-3, with D perhaps matching TRBD2 (5 bases). V lost 7 bases, J lost 3 bases, and 17 bases lay in between. The CDR3 runs to 14 residues. From germline, CDR1 is SQVTM and CDR2 ANQGSEA. The CDR3 DNA sequence: TGCAGCGGCTTTAGCGACCGGCAGACAGATACGCAGTATTTT. Residues: CSGFSDRQTDTQYF.

This chain connects TRBV7-8 to TRBJ1-3; weak D call: TRBD1 (5 bases). V was cut by 1 base and J by 0 bases, with 10 bases left in between. The CDR3 has 16 residues. Germline V gene data show CDR1 as SGHVS and CDR2 as FQNEAQ. Written as DNA, the CDR3 is TGTGCCAGCAGCTTAGGGGCAGGGAACTCTGGAAACACCATATATTTT. It translates to CASSLGAGNSGNTIYF.

The rearrangement links TRBV6-5 to TRBJ2-5; the D is unclear. Germline CDR1 is MNHEY and CDR2 is SVGAGI. Trimming cost V 1 base and J 2 bases, with 11 bases left between them. The CDR3 has 15 residues. CDR3 DNA sequence: TGTGCCAGCAGTTACTTAAGCGACTTACAAGAGACCCAGTACTTC. Translating it yields CASSYLSDLQETQYF.

The genes are TRBV6-5 and TRBJ2-7, with 9 bases that match TRBD2. V dropped 0 bases and J dropped 3; count of bases not matched to a gene: 3. This CDR3 spans 15 amino acids. The V gene's germline CDR1 is MNHEY and CDR2 SVGAGI. CDR3 residues: CASSYSAGGDYEQYF. CDR3 bases: TGTGCCAGCAGTTACTCGGCGGGAGGGGACTACGAGCAGTACTTC.

The chain links TRBV28 to TRBJ2-2; perhaps TRBD2 as D (6 bases). From germline, CDR1 is MDHEN and CDR2 SYDVKM. The CDR3 sequence is 16 residues long. With 6 bases removed from V and 7 bases from J, the gap between germline ends came to 21 bases. Here the CDR3 DNA reads TGTGCCAGCAGCACCCGGGGCGCGGGGAAAGTCGGGGAGCTGTTTTTT. This sequence encodes CASSTRGAGKVGELFF.

The CDR3 bases are TGTGCCAGCAGCGTAGAACAGGGGGATTCACCCCTCCACTTT. Translated, it gives CASSVEQGDSPLHF. The V and J genes are TRBV9 and TRBJ1-6; 8 nucleotides line up with TRBD1. With V trimmed by 0 bases and J by 8 bases, 1 base remained unmatched. Germline loops: CDR1 SGDLS, CDR2 YYNGEE. There are 14 residues in the CDR3.

This clone was seen only once. Mismatch with germline at one junction end may stem from a read error. The genes are TRBV7-7 and TRBJ2-5, with D perhaps matching TRBD1 (5 bases). Germline assignment: CDR1 SSHAT and CDR2 FNYEAQ (reference sequence). The CDR3 sequence is 14 residues long. CDR3 sequence reads: CASSLGQGGKTQYF. CDR3 DNA: TGTGCTAGCAGCTTAGGGCAGGGCGGAAAGACCCAGTACTTC.

The chain links TRBV27 to TRBJ2-1; 9 positions agree with TRBD1. The CDR3 is 16 amino acids. From germline, CDR1 is MNHEY and CDR2 SMNVEV (reference sequence). Trimming cost V 5 bases and J 5 bases; bases outside gene matches: 10. CDR3 bases: TGTGCCAGCAGTATCTTAGGACAGGGGATTCACAATGAGCAGTTCTTC. Protein product: CASSILGQGIHNEQFF.

This chain uses TRBV9 with TRBJ2-1, with TRBD2 as a possible D gene (7 bases). CDR3 length: 15 residues. Germline values: CDR1 SGDLS, CDR2 YYNGEE. Trimming left V 0 bases short and J 5 bases short, with 12 bases between. As DNA, the CDR3 is TGTGCCAGCAGCGTAGAGGGGGGGTCGCACAATGAGCAGTTCTTC. Translated, it gives CASSVEGGSHNEQFF.

V and J are TRBV5-1 and TRBJ1-2; D uncertain. The germline gives CDR1 SGHRS, CDR2 YFSETQ. CDR3 length: 14 amino acids. Trimming took 2 bases from V and 0 from J, leaving 8 bases between them. The CDR3 here is CASSFQETNYGYTF. CDR3 DNA: TGCGCCAGCAGCTTCCAAGAGACTAACTATGGCTACACCTTC.

The chain recombines TRBV4-2 with TRBJ2-7; the D is unclear. The V end lost 0 bases, the J end lost 2 bases, and 17 bases lay between the germline ends. The CDR3 runs to 17 residues. Germline CDR1 is LGHNA and CDR2 is YNFKEQ. The DNA for the CDR3 is TGTGCCAGCAGCCAAGACTTGAGGATCCCTCAAACCTACGAGCAGTACTTC. Its protein is CASSQDLRIPQTYEQYF.

This rearrangement joins TRBV5-1 to TRBJ1-5; D is uncertain. Deletions cut 0 bases from V and 1 base from J, with 2 bases between. The germline V gene encodes CDR1 SGHRS and CDR2 YFSETQ. The CDR3 is 13 residues long. CDR3 in amino acids: CASSLASNQPQHF. Written as DNA, the CDR3 is TGCGCCAGCAGCTTGGCGAGCAATCAGCCCCAGCATTTT.

This chain uses TRBV6-4 with TRBJ1-1; tentative D call: TRBD1 (5 bases). V shed 8 bases and J shed 4 bases, with 23 bases lying between them. The CDR3 sequence is 16 residues long. Germline values: CDR1 MRHNA, CDR2 SNTAGT. CDR3 nucleotide sequence: TGTGCCAGCCGCCGTAGGGGAGGGGTCGGGTTCACTGAAGCTTTCTTT. Its translation is CASRRRGGVGFTEAFF.

The chain employs TRBV4-2 and TRBJ1-1; D may be TRBD1 (5 bases). V was trimmed by 2 bases and J by 7 bases, leaving 11 bases between them. The CDR3 has 13 amino acids. Germline lookup yields CDR1 LGHNA and CDR2 YNFKEQ. CDR3 sequence (DNA): TGTGCCAGCAGCCAATCTGACAGCATTGAAGCTTTCTTT. Its protein is CASSQSDSIEAFF.

CDR3 sequence: CASSEQGRSYEQYF. CDR3 sequence (DNA): TGCGCCAGCAGTGAGCAGGGTCGCTCCTACGAGCAGTACTTC. This sequence joins TRBV10-1 and TRBJ2-7, with D perhaps TRBD1 (5 bases). The V gene's germline CDR1 is WNHNN and CDR2 SYGVQD (reference sequence). There are 14 residues in the CDR3. The V end was cut by 2 bases, the J end by 0 bases, with 8 bases between.

This chain connects TRBV30 to TRBJ2-1; 13 nucleotides line up with TRBD2. Germline V lookup: CDR1 GTSNPN, CDR2 SVGIG (reference sequence). Trimming took 3 bases from V and 1 from J; bases not matched to a gene: 6. This CDR3 comprises 17 residues. CDR3 in DNA: TGTGCCTGGAGAGCGGGACTAGCGGGGCGTTCCTACAATGAGCAGTTCTTC. It specifies CAWRAGLAGRSYNEQFF.

About this clone itself: One end of the junction does not line up with germline, which may come from a read error. The V call is TRBV7-7, the J call TRBJ2-5; TRBD1 agrees at 7 bases. Germline CDR1 SSHAT, CDR2 FNYEAQ (reference sequence). The CDR3 loop spans 15 amino acids. The DNA for the CDR3 is TGTGCTAGCAGCCTACGGGACAGTAGAGCAGAGACCCAGTACTTC. Residues: CASSLRDSRAETQYF.

A single count supports this clone. The chain's CDR3 is CASSTGTGRPYEQYF. The CDR3 DNA is TGTGCCAGCAGTACCGGGACAGGGAGGCCCTACGAGCAGTACTTC. V usage is TRBV28 and J usage is TRBJ2-7, with 9 bases identical to TRBD1. With 5 bases clipped from V and 2 bases from J, the junction kept 7 bases outside the gene matches. The CDR3 sequence is 15 residues long. Germline CDR1 MDHEN, CDR2 SYDVKM.

The rearrangement links TRBV4-1 to TRBJ2-5; 15 bases line up with TRBD2. The CDR3 length is 19 residues. Germline trimming cut 3 bases from V and 2 bases from J; bases unmatched to any gene: 10. Germline V gene sequence: CDR1 MGHRA, CDR2 YSYEKL. The CDR3 coding sequence is TGCGCCAGCAGCCATCCCGGACTAGCGGGAGGGCCGGGACAAGAGACCCAGTACTTC. Amino acid sequence: CASSHPGLAGGPGQETQYF.

The table lists this clone with a count of one. J is TRBJ1-5 and V is TRBV11-2, with TRBD1 matching over 8 bases. From germline, CDR1 is SGHAT and CDR2 FQNNGV. Trimming took 1 base from V and 5 from J; bases not matched to a gene: 7. The CDR3 extends over 16 amino acids. The CDR3 nucleotides are TGTGCCAGCAGCTTAGGTTCAGGGACAGGTTATCAGCCCCAGCATTTT. Protein: CASSLGSGTGYQPQHF. The full variable domain, in which reference TRBV11-2 and TRBJ1-5 provide the parts outside the CDR3, is EAGVAQSPRYKIIEKRQSVAFWCNPISGHATLYWYQQILGQGPKLLIQFQNNGVVDDSQLPKDRFSAERLKGVDSTLKIQPAKLEDSAVYLCASSLGSGTGYQPQHFGDGTRLSIL.

The rearrangement uses TRBV2 and TRBJ2-7; D uncertain. CDR1 is SNHLY and CDR2 is FYNNEI in the germline V gene. The V gene lost 3 bases and the J gene lost 3 bases, with 6 bases spanning the gap. CDR3 length: 12 residues. DNA for the CDR3: TGTGCCAGCAGTGATGTCGGCTACGAGCAGTACTTC. As protein: CASSDVGYEQYF.

V is TRBV15 and J is TRBJ1-2; 7 bases are shared with TRBD1. With 1 base clipped from V and 0 bases from J, the junction kept 11 bases outside the gene matches. Germline assignment: CDR1 LNHNV and CDR2 YYDKDF (reference sequence). CDR3 length: 18 amino acids. The CDR3 sequence: CATSRVPWPGQPNYGYTF. The CDR3 nucleotides are TGTGCCACCAGCAGAGTCCCTTGGCCGGGACAGCCTAACTATGGCTACACCTTC.

This rearrangement joins TRBV30 to TRBJ1-4, with D perhaps TRBD1 (6 bases). The ends were cut back, 1 base at V and 4 bases at J, with 16 bases in the middle. Germline lookup yields CDR1 GTSNPN and CDR2 SVGIG (reference sequence). This CDR3 contains 16 residues. CDR3 sequence (DNA): TGTGCCTGGAGTGCCCCCGTTGGGGGCCTTAATGAAAAACTGTTTTTT. Translation: CAWSAPVGGLNEKLFF.

The J gene is TRBJ1-4, the V gene TRBV7-9; TRBD1 is a possible D gene (6 bases). Germline V gene sequence: CDR1 SEHNR, CDR2 FQNEAQ (reference sequence). The CDR3 contains 16 residues. The ends were cut back, 1 base at V and 5 bases at J, with 14 bases in the middle. As DNA, the CDR3 is TGTGCCAGCAGCTTAGAGTTGGGGGCGCGCAATGAAAAACTGTTTTTT. This codes for CASSLELGARNEKLFF.

V is TRBV28 and J is TRBJ2-7; TRBD1 is a possible D gene (6 bases). Germline CDR1 MDHEN, CDR2 SYDVKM. Trimming removed 7 bases at V and 3 bases at J, with 10 bases between. CDR3 size: 12 residues. The CDR3 nucleotides are TGTGCCAGCACATCGACAGGCTACGAGCAGTACTTC. This sequence encodes CASTSTGYEQYF.

The chain is built from TRBV7-9 and TRBJ2-4; 11 bases map to TRBD1. This CDR3 contains 16 residues. With V trimmed by 4 bases and J by 7 bases, 9 bases remained unmatched. The germline V gene encodes CDR1 SEHNR and CDR2 FQNEAQ (reference sequence). The CDR3 coding sequence is TGTGCCAGCAGCTGGGGCTCTCGGGACAGGGGGAACATTCAGTACTTC. Amino acid sequence: CASSWGSRDRGNIQYF.

This sequence joins TRBV5-1 and TRBJ2-1, with D unresolved. CDR1 and CDR2 from the germline V gene are SGHRS and YFSETQ. The ends were cut back, 3 bases at V and 9 bases at J, with 7 bases in the middle. The CDR3 length is 11 residues. In nucleotides, the CDR3 is TGCGCCAGCAGCTCCCCCGGTGAGCAGTTCTTC. It encodes CASSSPGEQFF.

The chain links TRBV5-6 to TRBJ2-7, with 7 bases fitting TRBD1. Trimming took 3 bases from V and 2 from J; bases not matched to a gene: 5. The CDR3 loop spans 14 amino acids. Germline V gives CDR1 SGHDT, CDR2 YYEEEE. The CDR3 DNA reads TGTGCCAGCAGCTCCGACAGGGAAACCTACGAGCAGTACTTC. It codes for CASSSDRETYEQYF.